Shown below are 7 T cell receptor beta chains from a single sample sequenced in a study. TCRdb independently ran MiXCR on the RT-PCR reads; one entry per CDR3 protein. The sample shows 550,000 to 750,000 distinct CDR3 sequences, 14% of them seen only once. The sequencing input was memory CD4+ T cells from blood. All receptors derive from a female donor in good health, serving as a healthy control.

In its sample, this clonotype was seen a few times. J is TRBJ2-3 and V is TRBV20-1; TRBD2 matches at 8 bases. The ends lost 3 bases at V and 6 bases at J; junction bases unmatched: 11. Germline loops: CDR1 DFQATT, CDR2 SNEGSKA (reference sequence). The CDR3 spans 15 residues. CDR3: CSARRGLGVFDTQYF. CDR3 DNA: TGCAGTGCTAGGAGGGGACTAGGAGTTTTCGATACGCAGTATTTT.

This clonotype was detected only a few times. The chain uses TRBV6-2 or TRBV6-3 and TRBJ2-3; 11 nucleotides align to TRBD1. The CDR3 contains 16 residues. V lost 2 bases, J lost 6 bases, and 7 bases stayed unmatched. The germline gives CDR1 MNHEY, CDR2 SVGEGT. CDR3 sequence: CASSYSGQGASDTQYF. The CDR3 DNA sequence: TGTGCCAGCAGTTACAGCGGACAGGGGGCATCGGATACGCAGTATTTT.

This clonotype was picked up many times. CDR3 DNA sequence: TGTGCCAGCAGCCTTACTAGCGGCAATGAGCAGTTCTTC. It encodes CASSLTSGNEQFF. The chain uses TRBV3-1 and TRBJ2-1; 8 bases match TRBD2. Germline V lookup: CDR1 LGHDT, CDR2 YNNKEL (reference sequence). This CDR3 is built from 13 residues. Trimming took 4 bases from V and 6 from J; bases not matched to a gene: 2.

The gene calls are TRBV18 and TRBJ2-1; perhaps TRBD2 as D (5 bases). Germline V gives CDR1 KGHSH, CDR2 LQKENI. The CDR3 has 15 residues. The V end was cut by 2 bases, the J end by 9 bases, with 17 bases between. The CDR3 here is CASSPRVVGVGEQFF. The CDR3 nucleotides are TGTGCCAGCTCACCAAGAGTTGTGGGAGTGGGTGAGCAGTTCTTC.

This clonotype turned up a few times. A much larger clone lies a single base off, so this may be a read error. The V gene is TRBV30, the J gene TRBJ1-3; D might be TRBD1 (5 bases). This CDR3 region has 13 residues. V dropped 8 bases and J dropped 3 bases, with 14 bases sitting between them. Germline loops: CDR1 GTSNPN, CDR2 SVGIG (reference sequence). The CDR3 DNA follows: TGTGCCGGGACTCCCACCCATGGAAACACCATATATTTT. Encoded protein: CAGTPTHGNTIYF. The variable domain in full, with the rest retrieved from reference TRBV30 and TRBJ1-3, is SQTIHQWPATLVQPVGSPLSLECTVEGTSNPNLYWYRQAAGRGLQLLFYSVGIGQISSEVPQNLSASRPQDRQFILSSKKLLLSDSGFYLCAGTPTHGNTIYFGEGSWLTVV.

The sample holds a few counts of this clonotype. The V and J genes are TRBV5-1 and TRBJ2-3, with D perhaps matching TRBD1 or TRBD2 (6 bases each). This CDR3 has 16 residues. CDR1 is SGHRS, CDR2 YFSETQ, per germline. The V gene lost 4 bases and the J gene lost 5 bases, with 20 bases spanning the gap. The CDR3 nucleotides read TGCGCCAGCAGCCGGAATAGGGGGGTAAAAGGAGATACGCAGTATTTT. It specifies CASSRNRGVKGDTQYF.

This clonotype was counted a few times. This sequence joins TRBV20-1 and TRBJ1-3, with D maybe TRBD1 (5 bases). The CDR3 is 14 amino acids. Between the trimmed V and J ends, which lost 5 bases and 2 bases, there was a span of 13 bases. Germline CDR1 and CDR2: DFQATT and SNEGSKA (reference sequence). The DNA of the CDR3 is TGCAGTGCTCCACCCACAGGTCCTGGAAACACCATATATTTT. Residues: CSAPPTGPGNTIYF.